This passage covers 27 T cell receptor beta chains from one sample sequenced in a study of T cell responses to AZD1222 COVID-19 vaccine. The method was immunoSEQ multiplex PCR; TCRdb's version includes in-frame clones alone and lacks a portion of them. The table has about 92,000 clones, roughly 90% seen once. This sample comprised peripheral blood, obtained on day 0 of AZD1222 vaccination. These receptors were taken from an adult in good health.

This clone showed up just a few times. This chain connects TRBV30 to TRBJ1-1; D remains unclear. Germline V gene sequence: CDR1 GTSNPN, CDR2 SVGIG (reference sequence). V shed 2 bases and J shed 3 bases, with 10 bases lying between them. The CDR3 spans 13 residues. CDR3 DNA sequence: TGTGCCTGGAGTTATCAGCGACACACTGAAGCTTTCTTT. It encodes CAWSYQRHTEAFF.

The J gene is TRBJ2-1, the V gene TRBV2; 8 bases line up with TRBD2. The CDR3 loop spans 14 amino acids. Germline CDR1 reads SNHLY; CDR2 reads FYNNEI. Trimming removed 11 bases from V and 6 bases from J; junction bases left unmatched: 12. CDR3 in amino acids: CACRSGGLFNEQFF. CDR3 nucleotide sequence: TGTGCCTGCCGGAGCGGGGGCCTATTCAATGAGCAGTTCTTC.

The rearrangement joins TRBV12-3 or TRBV12-4 to TRBJ2-7; possibly TRBD1 or TRBD2 for D (5 bases each). This CDR3 region has 13 residues. V dropped 4 bases and J dropped 5 bases, with 12 bases sitting between them. The CDR3 DNA reads TGTGCCAGCAGTTCCAGGGACGCGGACGAGCAGTACTTC. This gives the protein CASSSRDADEQYF.

The chain is built from TRBV3-1 (or the pseudogene TRBV3-2) and TRBJ1-6; D gene unclear. CDR1 and CDR2 (germline): LGHDT, YNNKEL (reference sequence). CDR3 length: 15 residues. V lost 5 bases, J lost 5 bases, and 13 bases lay in between. CDR3 in DNA: TGTGCCAGCAGCAAAAGACGTCCGGATAATTCACCCCTCCACTTT. Residues: CASSKRRPDNSPLHF.

The CDR3 protein is CASSYVAGKKGTDTQYF. CDR3 DNA sequence: TGTGCCAGCAGTTACGTAGCGGGAAAAAAGGGCACAGATACGCAGTATTTT. The J gene is TRBJ2-3, the V gene TRBV6-2 or TRBV6-3; 8 positions agree with TRBD2. Germline CDR1 and CDR2: MNHEY and SVGEGT. V gave up 2 bases and J gave up 1 base; unmatched junction bases: 8. The CDR3 consists of 17 residues.

As concerns this clone: Distinct nucleotide sequences in the sample also encode this CDR3. The chain recombines TRBV7-2 with TRBJ1-5; possibly TRBD1 for D (6 bases). Germline values: CDR1 SGHTA, CDR2 FQGNSA. There are 15 residues in the CDR3. V shed 5 bases and J shed 2 bases, with 13 bases lying between them. The CDR3 protein is CASSRTGSGNQPQHF. The CDR3 region has the DNA TGTGCCAGCAGCCGTACAGGGTCGGGCAATCAGCCCCAGCATTTT.

Comment on this clone: This sample includes further DNA sequences coding for the same CDR3. The chain uses TRBV18 and TRBJ2-7; D is perhaps TRBD1 or TRBD2 (5 bases each). CDR1 is KGHSH and CDR2 is LQKENI in the germline V gene. The CDR3 runs to 12 residues. The ends were cut back, 3 bases at V and 5 bases at J, with 8 bases in the middle. The CDR3 region is CASSPRDDEQYF. The CDR3 DNA reads TGTGCCAGCTCACCCCGGGACGACGAGCAGTACTTC.

V and J are TRBV20-1 and TRBJ2-7, with TRBD1 matching 10 bases. V was clipped by 5 bases and J by 5 bases; unmatched bases: 6. CDR3 length: 13 residues. Per germline, CDR1 DFQATT and CDR2 SNEGSKA (reference sequence). The CDR3 DNA reads TGCAGTGCTCGTGGGGGGACAGGGGACGAGCAGTACTTC. It yields the protein CSARGGTGDEQYF.

The gene calls are TRBV6-6 and TRBJ1-1; the D is unclear. Germline V gives CDR1 MNHNY, CDR2 SVGAGI (reference sequence). CDR3 length: 12 amino acids. The V end was cut by 6 bases, the J end by 1 base, with 6 bases between. The CDR3 coding sequence is TGTGCCAGCAGAGACGGGAACACTGAAGCTTTCTTT. The encoded protein is CASRDGNTEAFF.

The CDR3 loop reads CSVPPGGNYGYTF. The DNA of the CDR3 is TGCAGCGTTCCCCCTGGGGGTAACTATGGCTACACCTTC. The chain recombines TRBV29-1 with TRBJ1-2; a weak D match, TRBD1 (5 bases). This CDR3 is 13 amino acids long. CDR1 and CDR2 from the germline V gene are SQVTM and ANQGSEA. V gave up 5 bases and J gave up 1 base, with 11 bases separating them.

This sequence joins TRBV28 and TRBJ1-6; D unclear. Between the trimmed V and J ends, which lost 1 base and 8 bases, there was a span of 9 bases. CDR3 length: 14 amino acids. Looked up from germline, CDR1 is MDHEN and CDR2 is SYDVKM. CDR3 amino acids: CASSLYLSYSPLHF. CDR3 in DNA: TGTGCCAGCAGTTTATACCTCAGTTATTCACCCCTCCACTTT.

This rearrangement joins TRBV19 to TRBJ2-7, with D possibly being TRBD2 (6 bases). The CDR3 is 14 residues long. V gave up 5 bases and J gave up 2 bases, with 13 bases separating them. Germline CDR1 is LNHDA and CDR2 is SQIVND (reference sequence). Here the CDR3 reads CASSPTGSAYEQYF. In DNA, the CDR3 is TGTGCCAGTAGTCCAACCGGGAGCGCCTACGAGCAGTACTTC.

V usage is TRBV29-1 and J usage is TRBJ2-2, with D tentatively TRBD1 (5 bases). CDR1 is SQVTM and CDR2 is ANQGSEA in the germline V gene. V was shortened by 1 base and J by 6 bases, with 9 bases between the two germline ends. The CDR3 has 13 residues. CDR3 DNA sequence: TGCAGCGTTGAAGCCAGGGCGTCCGGGGAGCTGTTTTTT. The encoded protein is CSVEARASGELFF.

The chain joins TRBV19 to TRBJ1-4; D perhaps matches TRBD1 (6 bases). V lost 3 bases and J 8 bases, leaving 28 bases between the germline ends. The CDR3 runs to 19 residues. CDR1 is LNHDA and CDR2 is SQIVND in the germline V gene (reference sequence). This CDR3 is CASSIPALGALGEEEKLFF. For the CDR3, the DNA is TGTGCCAGTAGTATTCCGGCGCTGGGGGCGCTTGGGGAAGAAGAAAAACTGTTTTTT.

V is TRBV18 and J is TRBJ1-2, with 10 bases that match TRBD1. J lost 3 bases, V lost 5 bases, and 3 bases had no gene match. The CDR3 spans 14 residues. The germline V gene has CDR1 KGHSH and CDR2 LQKENI. This CDR3 reads CASSRDRGDYGYTF. In DNA, the CDR3 is TGTGCCAGCTCAAGGGACAGGGGCGACTATGGCTACACCTTC.

This rearrangement joins TRBV6-4 to TRBJ2-3, with 8 positions matching TRBD1. The V gene's germline CDR1 is MRHNA and CDR2 SNTAGT. Unmatched junction bases numbered 11, after V lost 5 bases and J lost 1 base. This CDR3 is 17 amino acids long. The CDR3 loop is CASSKEASGQGTDTQYF. The CDR3 DNA reads as TGTGCCAGCAGTAAAGAAGCCTCGGGACAGGGCACAGATACGCAGTATTTT.

The V call is TRBV2, the J call TRBJ1-3; D perhaps matches TRBD1 (6 bases). The length of the CDR3 is 16 residues. CDR1 is SNHLY and CDR2 is FYNNEI in the germline V gene. Trimming removed 6 bases at V and 4 bases at J, with 19 bases between. CDR3 loop: CASRVMDSPSGNTIYF. The CDR3 nucleotides are TGTGCCAGCAGAGTCATGGACAGTCCTTCAGGAAACACCATATATTTT.

This chain links TRBV5-8 with TRBJ2-7; maybe TRBD1 (6 bases). V lost 0 bases and J 6 bases, leaving 7 bases between the germline ends. From germline, CDR1 is SGHTS and CDR2 YDEGEE. The CDR3 runs 12 residues. The CDR3 region is CASSLVGGEQYF. CDR3 DNA: TGTGCCAGCAGCTTGGTAGGGGGCGAGCAGTACTTC.

This rearrangement joins TRBV4-2 to TRBJ1-6, with D possibly matching TRBD1 (6 bases). Per the germline V gene, CDR1 is LGHNA and CDR2 is YNFKEQ. V was trimmed by 0 bases and J by 8 bases, leaving 14 bases between them. This CDR3 contains 16 residues. DNA of the CDR3: TGTGCCAGCAGCCAAGATTTAGGACAGCGATATTCACCCCTCCACTTT. Translating it yields CASSQDLGQRYSPLHF.

This clone was recorded a few times. This sequence joins TRBV4-3 and TRBJ1-3; perhaps TRBD1 as D (5 bases). Trimming cost V 0 bases and J 0 bases, with 9 bases left between them. CDR1 LGHNA and CDR2 YSLEER come from the germline V gene. This CDR3 is built from 16 residues. In nucleotides, the CDR3 is TGCGCCAGCAGCCAAGATTTAGGGGTCTCTGGAAACACCATATATTTT. Amino acids: CASSQDLGVSGNTIYF.

This clone appeared once. This chain uses TRBV6-6 with TRBJ1-5, with TRBD1 matching 9 bases. Germline values: CDR1 MNHNY, CDR2 SVGAGI (reference sequence). The CDR3 has 14 residues. V dropped 5 bases and J dropped 7; count of bases not matched to a gene: 6. The CDR3 nucleotides are TGTGCCAGCAGTCCCCGGGACAGGGAACAGCCCCAGCATTTT. Encoded protein: CASSPRDREQPQHF.

The V call is TRBV5-1, the J call TRBJ1-4; D is perhaps TRBD1 (5 bases). The CDR3 extends over 14 amino acids. V gave up 4 bases and J gave up 5 bases, with 12 bases separating them. Per germline, CDR1 SGHRS and CDR2 YFSETQ. CDR3 region: CASSPTALNEKLFF. Written as DNA, the CDR3 is TGCGCCAGCAGCCCGACAGCATTGAATGAAAAACTGTTTTTT.

The genes are TRBV28 and TRBJ2-3; 8 bases are shared with TRBD2. The CDR3 extends over 15 amino acids. CDR1 MDHEN and CDR2 SYDVKM come from the germline V gene. Trimming cost V 5 bases and J 2 bases; bases outside gene matches: 6. This chain's CDR3 is CASSGWGLDTDTQYF. In nucleotides, the CDR3 is TGTGCCAGCAGTGGATGGGGACTAGACACAGATACGCAGTATTTT.

The chain recombines TRBV7-8 with TRBJ1-1, with D hard to call. The V gene's germline CDR1 is SGHVS and CDR2 FQNEAQ. The germline V and J ends were trimmed by 2 bases and 1 base, with 8 bases remaining between them. There are 14 residues in the CDR3. The chain's CDR3 is CASSLFRQNTEAFF. The CDR3, as DNA: TGTGCCAGCAGCTTATTCCGCCAGAACACTGAAGCTTTCTTT.

The chain is built from TRBV6-4 and TRBJ2-1; 7 nucleotides align to TRBD2. The CDR3 spans 16 residues. Per germline, CDR1 MRHNA and CDR2 SNTAGT. V lost 3 bases to trimming and J lost 0 bases; unmatched junction nucleotides: 5. The CDR3 reads CASSERASGSYNEQFF. The CDR3 DNA reads as TGTGCCAGCAGTGAACGAGCTAGCGGCTCCTACAATGAGCAGTTCTTC.

This chain connects TRBV2 to TRBJ2-7; D remains unclear. The CDR3 runs 15 residues. V dropped 0 bases and J dropped 3 bases, with 12 bases sitting between them. Looked up from germline, CDR1 is SNHLY and CDR2 is FYNNEI. The CDR3 sequence: CASSEAGRSSYEQYF. The CDR3 DNA follows: TGTGCCAGCAGTGAAGCAGGTCGGAGTAGCTACGAGCAGTACTTC.

J is TRBJ2-7 and V is TRBV7-2; 10 bases are shared with TRBD1. V lost 2 bases and J lost 4; bases outside the gene matches: 11. The CDR3 is made up of 17 amino acids. Germline CDR1 reads SGHTA; CDR2 reads FQGNSA. CDR3 in DNA: TGTGCCAGCAGCTTAAGTTCGGGGACAGGGGACCCTTACGAGCAGTACTTC. Translated, it gives CASSLSSGTGDPYEQYF.